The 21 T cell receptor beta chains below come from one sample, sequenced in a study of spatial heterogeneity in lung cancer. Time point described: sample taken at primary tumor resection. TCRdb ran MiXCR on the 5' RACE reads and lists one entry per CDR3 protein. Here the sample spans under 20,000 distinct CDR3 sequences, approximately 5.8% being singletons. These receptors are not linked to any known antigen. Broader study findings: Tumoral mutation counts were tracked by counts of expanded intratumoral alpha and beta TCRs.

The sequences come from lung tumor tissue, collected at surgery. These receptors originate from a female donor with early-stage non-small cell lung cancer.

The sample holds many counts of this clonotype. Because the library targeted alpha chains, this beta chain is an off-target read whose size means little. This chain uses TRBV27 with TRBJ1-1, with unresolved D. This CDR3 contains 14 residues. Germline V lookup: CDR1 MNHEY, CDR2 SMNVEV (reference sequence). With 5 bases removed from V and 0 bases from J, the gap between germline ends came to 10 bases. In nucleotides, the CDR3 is TGTGCCAGCAGTCAAGCCGCGGTGAACACTGAAGCTTTCTTT. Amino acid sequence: CASSQAAVNTEAFF.

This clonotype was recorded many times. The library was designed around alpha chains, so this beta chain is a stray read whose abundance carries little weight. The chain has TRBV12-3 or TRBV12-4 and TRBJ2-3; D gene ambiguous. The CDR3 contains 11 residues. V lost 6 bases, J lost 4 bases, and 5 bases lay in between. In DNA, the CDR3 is TGTGCCAGCAGCAGAGCAGATACGCAGTATTTT. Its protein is CASSRADTQYF.

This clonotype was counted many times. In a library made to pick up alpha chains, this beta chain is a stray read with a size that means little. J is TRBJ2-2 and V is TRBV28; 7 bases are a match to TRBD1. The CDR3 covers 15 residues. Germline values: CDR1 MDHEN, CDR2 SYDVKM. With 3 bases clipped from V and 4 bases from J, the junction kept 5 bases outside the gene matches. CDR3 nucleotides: TGTGCCAGCAGTTTCGACAGGGTTGTCACCGGGGAGCTGTTTTTT. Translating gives CASSFDRVVTGELFF.

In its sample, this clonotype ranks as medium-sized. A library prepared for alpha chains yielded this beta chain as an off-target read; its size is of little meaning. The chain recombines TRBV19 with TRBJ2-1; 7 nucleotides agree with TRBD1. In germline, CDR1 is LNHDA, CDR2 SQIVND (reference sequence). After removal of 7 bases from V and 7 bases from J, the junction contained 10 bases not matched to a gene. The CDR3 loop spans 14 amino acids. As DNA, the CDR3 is TGTGCCAGTACCCAGGGGGTGGGTTTGAATGAGCAGTTCTTC. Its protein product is CASTQGVGLNEQFF.

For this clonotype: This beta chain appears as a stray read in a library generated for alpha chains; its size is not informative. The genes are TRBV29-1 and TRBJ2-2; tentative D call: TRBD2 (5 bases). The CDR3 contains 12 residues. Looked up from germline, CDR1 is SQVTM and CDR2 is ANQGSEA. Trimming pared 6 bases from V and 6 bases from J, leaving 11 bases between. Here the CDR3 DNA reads TGCAGCGTGGGCCGGGGTCCCGGGGAGCTGTTTTTT. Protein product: CSVGRGPGELFF.

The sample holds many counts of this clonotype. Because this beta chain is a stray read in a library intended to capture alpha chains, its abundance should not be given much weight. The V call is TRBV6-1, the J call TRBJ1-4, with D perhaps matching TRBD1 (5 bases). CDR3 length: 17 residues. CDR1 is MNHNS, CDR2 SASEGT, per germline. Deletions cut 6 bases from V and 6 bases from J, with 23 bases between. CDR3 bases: TGTGCCAGCAGCCCGTTCGGACGGGACGGGATCGATGAAAAACTGTTTTTT. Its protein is CASSPFGRDGIDEKLFF.

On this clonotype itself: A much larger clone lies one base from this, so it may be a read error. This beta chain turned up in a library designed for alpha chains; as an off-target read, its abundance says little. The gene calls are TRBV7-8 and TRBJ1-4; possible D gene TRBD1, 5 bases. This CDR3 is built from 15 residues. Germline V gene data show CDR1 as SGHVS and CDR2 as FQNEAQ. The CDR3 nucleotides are TGTGCCAGCAGCTTCTCAGGGCAGGTTAATGAAATACTGTTTTTT. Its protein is CASSFSGQVNEILFF.

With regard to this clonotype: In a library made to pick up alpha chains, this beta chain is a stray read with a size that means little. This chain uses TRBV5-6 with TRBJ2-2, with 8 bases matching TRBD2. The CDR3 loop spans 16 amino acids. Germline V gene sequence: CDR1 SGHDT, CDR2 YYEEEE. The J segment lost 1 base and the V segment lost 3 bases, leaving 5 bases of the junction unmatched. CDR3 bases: TGTGCCAGCAGCTCGCGGGGGGCCGTGAACACCGGGGAGCTGTTTTTT. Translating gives CASSSRGAVNTGELFF.

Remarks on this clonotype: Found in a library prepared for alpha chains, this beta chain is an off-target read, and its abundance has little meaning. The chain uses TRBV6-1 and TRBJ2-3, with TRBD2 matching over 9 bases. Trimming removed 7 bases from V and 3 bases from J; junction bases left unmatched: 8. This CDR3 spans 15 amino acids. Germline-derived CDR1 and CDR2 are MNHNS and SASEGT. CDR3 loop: CASKGREGLTDTQYF. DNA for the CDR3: TGTGCCAGCAAAGGGCGGGAGGGCCTGACAGATACGCAGTATTTT.

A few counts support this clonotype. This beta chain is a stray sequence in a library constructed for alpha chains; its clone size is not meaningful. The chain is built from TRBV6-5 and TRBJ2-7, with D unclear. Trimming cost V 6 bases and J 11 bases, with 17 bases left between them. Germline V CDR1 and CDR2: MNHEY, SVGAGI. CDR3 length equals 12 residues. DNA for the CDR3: TGTGCCAGCAGAAAAGGCCAGAGGCAGGAGTACTTC. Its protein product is CASRKGQRQEYF.

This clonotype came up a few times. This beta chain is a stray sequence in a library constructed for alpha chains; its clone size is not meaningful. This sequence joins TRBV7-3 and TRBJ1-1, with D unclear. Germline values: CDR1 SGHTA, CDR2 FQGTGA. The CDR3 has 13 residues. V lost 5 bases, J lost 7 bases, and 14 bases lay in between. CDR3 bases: TGTGCCAGCAGCCCTTCCTCCGGGTTTGAAGCTTTCTTT. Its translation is CASSPSSGFEAFF.

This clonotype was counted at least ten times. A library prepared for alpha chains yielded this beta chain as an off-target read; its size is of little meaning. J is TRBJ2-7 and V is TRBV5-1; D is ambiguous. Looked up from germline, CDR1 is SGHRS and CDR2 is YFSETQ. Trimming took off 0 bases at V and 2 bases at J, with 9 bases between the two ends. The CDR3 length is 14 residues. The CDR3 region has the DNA TGCGCCAGCAGCTTGGGGCAACTCGCCTACGAGCAGTACTTC. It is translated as CASSLGQLAYEQYF.

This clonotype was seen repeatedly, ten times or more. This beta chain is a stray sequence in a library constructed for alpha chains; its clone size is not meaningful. The CDR3 sequence: CASSLKGDHQTF. The CDR3, as DNA: TGTGCCAGCAGTTTAAAAGGGGATCATCAGACCTTC. The V and J genes are TRBV28 and TRBJ1-2, with D possibly matching TRBD1 (5 bases). Germline V CDR1 and CDR2: MDHEN, SYDVKM. The V end lost 2 bases, the J end lost 14 bases, and 15 bases lay between the germline ends. The CDR3 contains 12 residues.

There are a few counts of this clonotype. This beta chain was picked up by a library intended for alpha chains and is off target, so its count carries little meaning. CDR3 protein: CASSLPTGTGLNGYTF. Here the CDR3 DNA reads TGCGCCAGCAGCTTGCCCACCGGGACAGGGTTGAATGGCTACACCTTC. The V gene is TRBV5-1, the J gene TRBJ1-2, with TRBD1 matching 9 bases. This CDR3 has 16 amino acids. The V segment lost 1 base and the J segment 6 bases; nucleotides outside the gene matches: 10. Germline CDR1 and CDR2: SGHRS and YFSETQ.

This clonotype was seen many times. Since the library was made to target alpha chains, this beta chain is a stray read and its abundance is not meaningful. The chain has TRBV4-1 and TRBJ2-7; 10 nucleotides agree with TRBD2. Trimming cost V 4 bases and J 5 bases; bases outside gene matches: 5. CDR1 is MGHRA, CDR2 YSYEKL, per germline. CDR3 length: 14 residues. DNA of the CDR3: TGCGCCAGCAGCCCGGGACTAGCGATAGACGAGCAGTACTTC. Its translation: CASSPGLAIDEQYF.

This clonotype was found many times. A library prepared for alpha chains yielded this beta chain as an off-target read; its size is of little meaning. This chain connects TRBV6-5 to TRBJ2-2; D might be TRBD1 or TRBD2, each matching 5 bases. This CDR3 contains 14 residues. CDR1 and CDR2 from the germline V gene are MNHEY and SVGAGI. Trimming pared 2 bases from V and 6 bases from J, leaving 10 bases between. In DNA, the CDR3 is TGTGCCAGCAGTTACATGGGGGTGGCCGGGGAGCTGTTTTTT. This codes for CASSYMGVAGELFF.

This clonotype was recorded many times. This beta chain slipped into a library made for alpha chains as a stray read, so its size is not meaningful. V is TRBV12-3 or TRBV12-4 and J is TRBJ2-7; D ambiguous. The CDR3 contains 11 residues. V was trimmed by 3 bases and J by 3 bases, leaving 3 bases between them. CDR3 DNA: TGTGCCAGCAGTTTGATCTACGAGCAGTACTTC. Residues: CASSLIYEQYF.

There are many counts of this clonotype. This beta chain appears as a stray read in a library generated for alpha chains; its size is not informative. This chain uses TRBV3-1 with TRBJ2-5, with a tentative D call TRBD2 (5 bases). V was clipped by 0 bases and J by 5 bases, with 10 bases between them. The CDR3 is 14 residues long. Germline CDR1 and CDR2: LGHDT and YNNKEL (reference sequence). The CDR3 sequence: CASSQDAGRETQYF. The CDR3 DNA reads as TGTGCCAGCAGCCAAGATGCGGGTCGGGAGACCCAGTACTTC.

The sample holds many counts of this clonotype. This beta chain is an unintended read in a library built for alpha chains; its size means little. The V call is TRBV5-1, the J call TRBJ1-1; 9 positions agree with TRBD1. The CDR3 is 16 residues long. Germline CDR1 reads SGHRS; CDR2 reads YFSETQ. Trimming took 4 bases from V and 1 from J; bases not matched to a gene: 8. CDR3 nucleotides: TGCGCCAGCAGCCGATCCCCGGACAGGGGGAACACTGAAGCTTTCTTT. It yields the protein CASSRSPDRGNTEAFF.

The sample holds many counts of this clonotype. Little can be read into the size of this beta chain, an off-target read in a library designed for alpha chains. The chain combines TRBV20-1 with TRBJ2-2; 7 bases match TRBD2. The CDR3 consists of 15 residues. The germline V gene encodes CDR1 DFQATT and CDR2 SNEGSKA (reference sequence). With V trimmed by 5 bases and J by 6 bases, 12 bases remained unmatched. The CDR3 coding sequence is TGCAGTGCTCTACGCGGCGGGAGTTTGGCCGGGGAGCTGTTTTTT. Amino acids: CSALRGGSLAGELFF.

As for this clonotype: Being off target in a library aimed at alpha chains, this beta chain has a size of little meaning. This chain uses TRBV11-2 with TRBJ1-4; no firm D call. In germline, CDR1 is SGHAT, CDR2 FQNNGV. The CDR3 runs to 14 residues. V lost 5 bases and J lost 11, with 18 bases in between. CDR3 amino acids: CASSPTREGGKLFF. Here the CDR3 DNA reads TGTGCCAGCAGCCCAACACGGGAGGGAGGGAAACTGTTTTTT. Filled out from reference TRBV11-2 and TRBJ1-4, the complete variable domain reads EAGVAQSPRYKIIEKRQSVAFWCNPISGHATLYWYQQILGQGPKLLIQFQNNGVVDDSQLPKDRFSAERLKGVDSTLKIQPAKLEDSAVYLCASSPTREGGKLFFGSGTQLSVL.